This TCR beta chain emerged from a study of post-analysis software for immune sequencing data. The wider study: Relapsing-remitting, secondary progressive and progressive-relapsing forms made up the multiple sclerosis disease courses. Study outcomes and limitations: When patients were compared with controls, a handful of TRBV segments were more frequent, TRBV5-6, TRBV5-1 and TRBV20-1 among them. Samples from one preparation batch, clustered by F measure, grouped strongly together. Patients with multiple sclerosis recorded significantly lower normalized Chao1 diversity than controls, the study found.

Of note for this clonotype: Its antigen is undetermined.

The TCR beta cDNA libraries carried unique molecular identifiers. T cells numbering about 0.95 to 10 million gave rise to roughly 550,000 cDNA molecules. MiXCR was run by TCRdb on the PCR reads, yielding one entry per CDR3 protein. The data contain about 460,000 distinct CDR3 sequences, roughly 45% of them singletons. CDR1 and CDR2 (germline): ENHRY, SYGVKD. CDR3 length: 11 residues. V was cut by 2 bases and J by 7 bases, with 5 bases left in between. V is TRBV10-3 and J is TRBJ1-2; D uncertain. The sample was blood. This receptor was identified in a girl aged 10 to 17 with multiple sclerosis. CDR3 protein: CAISERGGYTF. CDR3 sequence (DNA): TGTGCCATCAGTGAGCGGGGTGGCTACACCTTC.